Below, one TCR beta chain is given with its context. V was trimmed by 7 bases and J by 4 bases, leaving 16 bases between them. Germline values: CDR1 MNHEY, CDR2 SVGAGI. The CDR3 is 14 residues long. In the authors' workflow: From reference gene primer amplification, estimates of nucleated cell counts were derived. Clones were read by immunoSEQ multiplex PCR, and TCRdb kept only the in-frame ones, dropping some. Clone size and V and J calls were adopted from that table, with D and trimming inferred from the DNA. The table records over 85,000 clones, more than 60% of them present only once. The data stem from a study of blood T cell repertoires in COVID-19.

What was sequenced was peripheral blood. The chain couples TRBV6-5 to TRBJ1-1, with D unresolved. The sequence derives from an older man with acute or convalescent COVID-19. CDR3 loop: CASIQNGLGTEAFF. CDR3 DNA: TGTGCCAGCATTCAAAACGGACTGGGCACTGAAGCTTTCTTT.